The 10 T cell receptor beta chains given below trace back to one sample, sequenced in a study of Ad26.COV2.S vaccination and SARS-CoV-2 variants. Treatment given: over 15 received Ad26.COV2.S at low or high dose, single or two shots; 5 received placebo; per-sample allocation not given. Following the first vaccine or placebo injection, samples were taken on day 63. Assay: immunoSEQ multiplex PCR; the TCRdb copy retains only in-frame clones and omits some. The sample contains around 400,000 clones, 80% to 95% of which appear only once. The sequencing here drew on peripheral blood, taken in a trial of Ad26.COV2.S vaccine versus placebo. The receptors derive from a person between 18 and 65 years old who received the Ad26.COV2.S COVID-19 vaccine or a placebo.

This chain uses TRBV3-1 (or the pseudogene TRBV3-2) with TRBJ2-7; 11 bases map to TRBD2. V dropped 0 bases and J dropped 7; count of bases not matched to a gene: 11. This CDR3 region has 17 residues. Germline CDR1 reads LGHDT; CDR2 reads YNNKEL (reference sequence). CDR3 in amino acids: CASSQDLSLAGVEEQYF. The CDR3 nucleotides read TGTGCCAGCAGCCAAGATCTTTCACTAGCGGGAGTTGAAGAGCAGTACTTC.

The CDR3 sequence: CSARPGELFF. The CDR3 coding sequence is TGCAGTGCCAGGCCCGGGGAGCTGTTTTTT. The chain joins TRBV20-1 to TRBJ2-2; no firm D call. Deletions cut 6 bases from V and 6 bases from J, with 5 bases between. Germline lookup yields CDR1 DFQATT and CDR2 SNEGSKA (reference sequence). The CDR3 has 10 amino acids.

CDR3 loop: CASRREGQGDTQYF. The DNA for the CDR3 is TGTGCCAGCAGGCGGGAGGGCCAGGGAGATACGCAGTATTTT. V usage is TRBV6-5 and J usage is TRBJ2-3, with TRBD2 identical over 9 bases. This CDR3 comprises 14 residues. The junction had 6 bases not matched to a gene; V was cut back by 6 bases and J by 5 bases. CDR1 is MNHEY and CDR2 is SVGAGI in the germline V gene.

This CDR3 reads CASSLEGVAGGPVEQFF. CDR3 nucleotides: TGTGCCAGCAGCTTGGAAGGGGTAGCGGGAGGGCCGGTTGAGCAGTTCTTC. The chain recombines TRBV5-4 with TRBJ2-1, with 11 positions matching TRBD2. CDR3 length: 17 residues. The V segment lost 0 bases and the J segment 9 bases; nucleotides outside the gene matches: 11. The germline V gene has CDR1 SGHNT and CDR2 YYREEE (reference sequence).

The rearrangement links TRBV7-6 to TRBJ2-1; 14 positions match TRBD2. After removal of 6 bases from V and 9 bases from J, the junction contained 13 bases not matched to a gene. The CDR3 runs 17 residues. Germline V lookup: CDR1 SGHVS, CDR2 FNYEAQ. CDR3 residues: CASSPPGTSGSDTEQFF. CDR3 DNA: TGTGCCAGCAGTCCCCCCGGGACTAGCGGGAGTGATACTGAGCAGTTCTTC.

The CDR3 DNA is TGTGCCAGCAGCCAGTTACGAGGGGGACGCACCGGGGAGCTGTTTTTT. This gives the protein CASSQLRGGRTGELFF. The V call is TRBV7-2, the J call TRBJ2-2; D may be TRBD1 (6 bases). Germline CDR1 SGHTA, CDR2 FQGNSA. The V and J ends lost 5 bases and 4 bases respectively, with 17 bases between them. The CDR3 runs 16 residues.

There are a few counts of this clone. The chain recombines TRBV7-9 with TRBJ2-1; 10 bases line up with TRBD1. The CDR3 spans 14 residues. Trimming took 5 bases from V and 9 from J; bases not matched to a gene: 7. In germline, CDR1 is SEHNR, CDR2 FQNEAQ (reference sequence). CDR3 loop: CASSARTGGGEQFF. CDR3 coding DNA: TGTGCCAGCAGCGCCCGGACAGGGGGTGGTGAGCAGTTCTTC.

This CDR3 is CASSQDYRSRDTEAFF. In DNA form, the CDR3 reads TGTGCCAGCAGCCAAGATTACAGGAGTAGGGACACTGAAGCTTTCTTT. The chain couples TRBV3-1 (or the pseudogene TRBV3-2) to TRBJ1-1, with D possibly matching TRBD1 (5 bases). The V and J ends lost 0 bases and 3 bases respectively, with 14 bases between them. The CDR3 length is 16 residues. The V gene's germline CDR1 is LGHDT and CDR2 YNNKEL (reference sequence).

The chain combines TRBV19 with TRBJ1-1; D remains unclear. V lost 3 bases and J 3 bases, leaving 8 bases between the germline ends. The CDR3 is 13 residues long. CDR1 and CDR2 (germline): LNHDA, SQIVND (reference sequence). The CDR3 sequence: CASSMARDTEAFF. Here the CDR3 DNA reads TGTGCCAGTAGTATGGCTCGTGACACTGAAGCTTTCTTT.

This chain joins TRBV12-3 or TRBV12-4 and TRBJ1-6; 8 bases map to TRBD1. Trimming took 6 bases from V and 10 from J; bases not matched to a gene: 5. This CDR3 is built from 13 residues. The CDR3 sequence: CASRDRVGSPLHF. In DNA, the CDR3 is TGTGCCAGCAGGGACAGGGTAGGCTCACCCCTCCACTTT.